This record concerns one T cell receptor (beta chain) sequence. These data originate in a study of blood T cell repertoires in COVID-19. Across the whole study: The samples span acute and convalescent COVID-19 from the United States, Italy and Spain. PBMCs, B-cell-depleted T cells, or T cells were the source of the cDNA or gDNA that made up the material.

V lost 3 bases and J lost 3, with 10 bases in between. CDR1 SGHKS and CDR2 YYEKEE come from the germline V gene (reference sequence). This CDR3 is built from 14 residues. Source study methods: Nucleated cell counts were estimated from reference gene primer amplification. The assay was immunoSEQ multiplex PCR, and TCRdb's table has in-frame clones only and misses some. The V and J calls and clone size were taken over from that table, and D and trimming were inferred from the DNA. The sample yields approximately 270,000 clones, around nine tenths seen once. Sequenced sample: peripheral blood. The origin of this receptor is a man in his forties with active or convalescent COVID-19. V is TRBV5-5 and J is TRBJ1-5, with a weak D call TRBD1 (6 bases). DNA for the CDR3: TGTGCCAGCAGCTCGGGACACACCAATCAGCCCCAGCATTTT. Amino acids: CASSSGHTNQPQHF.